These 28 T cell receptor beta chains came from one sample sequenced in a study of patients and donors after allogeneic stem cell transplantation. TCRdb re-analysed the RT-PCR reads in MiXCR, keeping a single row per CDR3 protein. The sample has about 210,000 distinct CDR3 sequences, less than 50% seen once; the top ten hold under 14%. The sequencing sample was made of blood, either unsorted or a sorted T cell fraction (not recorded which). Receptor source: a human donor who was either an allogeneic HSCT recipient or a stem cell or donor lymphocyte infusion donor (not recorded which). It is not recorded whose cells these are; they may come from a transplant donor.

The chain uses TRBV7-9 and TRBJ2-4, with D tentatively TRBD2 (7 bases). The ends were cut back, 4 bases at V and 0 bases at J, with 13 bases in the middle. This CDR3 has 16 residues. The germline gives CDR1 SEHNR, CDR2 FQNEAQ (reference sequence). CDR3 region: CASSSSGGLAKNIQYF. The CDR3 nucleotides are TGTGCCAGCAGCTCCTCGGGGGGCCTAGCCAAAAACATTCAGTACTTC.

This clonotype has just a few counts. The rearrangement links TRBV12-3 or TRBV12-4 to TRBJ1-2, with a possible D match to TRBD1 (6 bases). CDR3 length: 13 residues. The V gene lost 8 bases and the J gene lost 8 bases, with 18 bases spanning the gap. CDR3 DNA sequence: TGTGCCAGCGGACTCGGGGGGGCCGTCGGCTACACCTTC. Amino acids: CASGLGGAVGYTF.

The table lists this clonotype with a few counts. The V call is TRBV27, the J call TRBJ2-3; D is perhaps TRBD1 (5 bases). V was clipped by 7 bases and J by 1 base, with 18 bases between them. The CDR3 runs to 16 residues. CDR1 and CDR2 (germline): MNHEY, SMNVEV (reference sequence). The CDR3 coding sequence is TGTGCCAGCATGTACCAGGGCCCCTTTGGCACAGATACGCAGTATTTT. Encoded protein: CASMYQGPFGTDTQYF.

The chain uses TRBV19 and TRBJ1-2; 9 nucleotides match TRBD1. The CDR3 runs 15 residues. The germline V gene encodes CDR1 LNHDA and CDR2 SQIVND (reference sequence). V was clipped by 4 bases and J by 3 bases; unmatched bases: 6. This CDR3 reads CASSKPGQGYYGYTF. CDR3 bases: TGTGCCAGTAGTAAACCGGGACAGGGCTACTATGGCTACACCTTC.

The sample holds a few counts of this clonotype. The gene calls are TRBV16 and TRBJ1-2, with D perhaps TRBD1 (6 bases). This CDR3 has 12 residues. The germline V and J ends were trimmed by 4 bases and 5 bases, with 8 bases remaining between them. Germline CDR1 and CDR2: KGHSY and FQNENV. This chain's CDR3 is CASSRDIYGYTF. In DNA form, the CDR3 reads TGTGCCAGCAGCCGGGACATTTATGGCTACACCTTC. Filled out from reference TRBV16 and TRBJ1-2, the complete variable domain reads GEEVAQTPKHLVRGEGQKAKLYCAPIKGHSYVFWYQQVLKNEFKFLISFQNENVFDETGMPKERFSAKCLPNSPCSLEIQATKLEDSAVYFCASSRDIYGYTFGSGTRLTVV.

The chain recombines TRBV12-3 or TRBV12-4 with TRBJ1-6; D may be TRBD1 (6 bases). Trimming removed 3 bases at V and 8 bases at J, with 23 bases between. The CDR3 has 18 residues. This CDR3 is CASSFMIFLTGMDSPLHF. DNA for the CDR3: TGTGCCAGCAGTTTCATGATCTTCCTCACAGGGATGGATTCACCCCTCCACTTT.

In its sample, this clonotype was seen a few times. This rearrangement joins TRBV20-1 to TRBJ1-5, with 9 bases matching TRBD1. CDR1 is DFQATT and CDR2 is SNEGSKA in the germline V gene (reference sequence). The CDR3 sequence is 14 residues long. The junction had 7 bases not matched to a gene; V was cut back by 4 bases and J by 6 bases. The CDR3 nucleotides are TGCAGTGCTACCTGGGACAGGGACTTTCAGCCCCAGCATTTT. Translating gives CSATWDRDFQPQHF.

The chain uses TRBV5-1 and TRBJ1-6; D unclear. Germline lookup yields CDR1 SGHRS and CDR2 YFSETQ. V lost 5 bases, J lost 7 bases, and 16 bases lay in between. This CDR3 has 15 amino acids. CDR3 protein: CASRPGQPGNSPLHF. CDR3 bases: TGCGCCAGCAGACCTGGGCAGCCGGGCAATTCACCCCTCCACTTT.

J is TRBJ2-3 and V is TRBV20-1; 11 positions match TRBD2. V trimming: 5 bases; J trimming: 6 bases; junction bases outside the gene matches: 10. CDR1 DFQATT and CDR2 SNEGSKA come from the germline V gene (reference sequence). The CDR3 sequence is 15 residues long. The CDR3: CSALGLAGGADTQYF. The CDR3 DNA is TGCAGTGCTCTTGGACTAGCGGGCGGGGCGGATACGCAGTATTTT.

J is TRBJ2-3 and V is TRBV28; unclear D gene. Trimming removed 5 bases from V and 3 bases from J, with 12 bases in between. Germline CDR1 reads MDHEN; CDR2 reads SYDVKM. CDR3 length: 14 amino acids. As DNA, the CDR3 is TGTGCCAGCAGTCCGCAGGTGGGGACAGATACGCAGTATTTT. Translated, it gives CASSPQVGTDTQYF. Full variable domain (rest looked up from reference TRBV28 and TRBJ2-3): DVKVTQSSRYLVKRTGEKVFLECVQDMDHENMFWYRQDPGLGLRLIYFSYDVKMKEKGDIPEGYSVSREKKERFSLILESASTNQTSMYLCASSPQVGTDTQYFGPGTRLTVL.

This clonotype was seen a few times. The chain recombines TRBV11-2 with TRBJ1-2; the match to TRBD1 covers 7 bases. CDR1 and CDR2 from the germline V gene are SGHAT and FQNNGV. The V segment lost 2 bases and the J segment 5 bases; nucleotides outside the gene matches: 11. This CDR3 contains 16 residues. The CDR3 protein is CASSLPPTGNLYGYTF. CDR3 nucleotide sequence: TGTGCCAGCAGCTTACCACCGACAGGGAATCTTTATGGCTACACCTTC.

A few counts support this clonotype. This chain uses TRBV4-1 with TRBJ1-1; no clear D gene. V lost 0 bases to trimming and J lost 0 bases, with 8 bases between them. The CDR3 spans 15 residues. Germline lookup yields CDR1 MGHRA and CDR2 YSYEKL. The CDR3 DNA reads TGCGCCAGCAGCCAAGATCAAGATTTGAACACTGAAGCTTTCTTT. The encoded protein is CASSQDQDLNTEAFF.

The sample holds a few counts of this clonotype. This chain links TRBV13 with TRBJ2-7; TRBD1 is a possible D gene (5 bases). The germline V gene has CDR1 PRHDT and CDR2 FYEKMQ (reference sequence). There are 17 residues in the CDR3. Trimming took 1 base from V and 4 from J, leaving 20 bases between them. CDR3 coding DNA: TGTGCCAGCAGCTTAGCGGTAAGGCTAGGGGATCCTTACGAGCAGTACTTC. The encoded protein is CASSLAVRLGDPYEQYF. The entire variable domain, with the rest obtained from reference TRBV13 and TRBJ2-7, is as follows: AAGVIQSPRHLIKEKRETATLKCYPIPRHDTVYWYQQGPGQDPQFLISFYEKMQSDKGSIPDRFSAQQFSDYHSELNMSSLELGDSALYFCASSLAVRLGDPYEQYFGPGTRLTVT.

The chain links TRBV20-1 to TRBJ1-1, with D possibly matching TRBD1 (6 bases). Looked up from germline, CDR1 is DFQATT and CDR2 is SNEGSKA (reference sequence). This CDR3 spans 14 amino acids. V lost 3 bases and J 1 base, leaving 12 bases between the germline ends. This chain's CDR3 is CSASTDRWNTEAFF. CDR3 bases: TGCAGTGCTAGTACTGACAGGTGGAACACTGAAGCTTTCTTT.

Only a few counts were recorded for this clonotype. The chain recombines TRBV5-1 with TRBJ1-2; 7 bases fit TRBD1. The junction had 11 bases not matched to a gene; V was cut back by 2 bases and J by 7 bases. Germline loops: CDR1 SGHRS, CDR2 YFSETQ. This CDR3 contains 15 residues. CDR3 nucleotides: TGCGCCAGCAGCTTCCGACAGGGATCTACGGGTGGCTACACCTTC. Its protein product is CASSFRQGSTGGYTF.

This chain joins TRBV3-1 and TRBJ1-2; no firm D call. V lost 1 base, J lost 3 bases, and 3 bases lay in between. The CDR3 loop spans 12 amino acids. The germline gives CDR1 LGHDT, CDR2 YNNKEL (reference sequence). The CDR3 loop is CASSQVHYGYTF. CDR3 nucleotide sequence: TGTGCCAGCAGCCAAGTACACTATGGCTACACCTTC. The full variable domain, its missing parts supplied by reference TRBV3-1 and TRBJ1-2, is DTAVSQTPKYLVTQMGNDKSIKCEQNLGHDTMYWYKQDSKKFLKIMFSYNNKELIINETVPNRFSPKSPDKAHLNLHINSLELGDSAVYFCASSQVHYGYTFGSGTRLTVV.

The J gene is TRBJ2-1, the V gene TRBV5-4; D not certain. This CDR3 is 13 amino acids long. CDR1 is SGHNT, CDR2 YYREEE, per germline (reference sequence). V lost 4 bases and J lost 5, with 10 bases in between. The CDR3 sequence: CASSANKDNEQFF. The CDR3 nucleotides read TGTGCCAGCAGCGCAAACAAGGACAATGAGCAGTTCTTC.

A few counts support this clonotype. The CDR3 bases are TGTGCCAGCAGCCAAATGTGGGCCAACTATGGCTACACCTTC. It specifies CASSQMWANYGYTF. The V call is TRBV3-1, the J call TRBJ1-2; D remains ambiguous. Germline V lookup: CDR1 LGHDT, CDR2 YNNKEL (reference sequence). The CDR3 runs to 14 residues. V shed 2 bases and J shed 2 bases, with 9 bases lying between them.

This clonotype has more than one count but fewer than ten. V and J are TRBV7-2 and TRBJ2-5, with D possibly being TRBD1 or TRBD2 (6 bases each). The germline CDR1 and CDR2 sequences are SGHTA and FQGNSA. Between the trimmed V and J ends, which lost 5 bases and 1 base, there was a span of 14 bases. The CDR3 runs 15 residues. The CDR3 coding sequence is TGTGCCAGCAGCCCGAAGGGGGGCACCCAAGAGACCCAGTACTTC. It specifies CASSPKGGTQETQYF.

In its sample, this clonotype was seen a few times. The V and J genes are TRBV20-1 and TRBJ1-1, with unresolved D. The V gene lost 3 bases and the J gene lost 3 bases, with 11 bases spanning the gap. Germline V gene lookup returns CDR1 DFQATT and CDR2 SNEGSKA (reference sequence). The CDR3 is 13 residues long. The CDR3 DNA is TGCAGTGCTAGCAGCAGCTCTGACACTGAAGCTTTCTTT. It specifies CSASSSSDTEAFF.

This clonotype was recorded many times. CDR3 loop: CASSGQGRGFYGYTF. The DNA of the CDR3 is TGTGCCAGCAGTGGCCAGGGGCGAGGGTTCTATGGCTACACCTTC. The chain is built from TRBV28 and TRBJ1-2, with a weak D call TRBD1 (6 bases). The CDR3 consists of 15 residues. V was shortened by 5 bases and J by 4 bases, with 17 bases between the two germline ends. The germline V gene encodes CDR1 MDHEN and CDR2 SYDVKM.

The CDR3 DNA is TGTGCCAGCAGTTTAAAACAGGGACTCATGAACACTGAAGCTTTCTTT. It codes for CASSLKQGLMNTEAFF. The chain links TRBV27 to TRBJ1-1; possibly TRBD1 for D (6 bases). Germline CDR1 MNHEY, CDR2 SMNVEV (reference sequence). This CDR3 is built from 16 residues. With 2 bases removed from V and 0 bases from J, the gap between germline ends came to 13 bases.

J is TRBJ1-1 and V is TRBV6-5, with 10 bases lining up with TRBD1. Trimming at V came to 7 bases and at J to 4 bases, leaving 6 bases not matched to a gene. The V gene's germline CDR1 is MNHEY and CDR2 SVGAGI. The CDR3 sequence is 14 residues long. The CDR3 reads CASTWTGGGTEAFF. The CDR3, as DNA: TGTGCCAGCACCTGGACAGGGGGAGGCACTGAAGCTTTCTTT.

The rearrangement joins TRBV5-1 to TRBJ2-5; D unclear. Between the trimmed V and J ends, which lost 2 bases and 1 base, there was a span of 9 bases. The germline V gene encodes CDR1 SGHRS and CDR2 YFSETQ. This CDR3 is built from 14 residues. CDR3 DNA: TGCGCCAGCAGCTTAAACGGAGCCCAAGAGACCCAGTACTTC. Its translation is CASSLNGAQETQYF.

The CDR3 loop reads CASSRRGGTMSNQPQHF. CDR3 bases: TGTGCCAGCAGTCGCCGGGGAGGGACGATGAGCAATCAGCCCCAGCATTTT. The chain carries TRBV28 and TRBJ1-5, with a weak D call TRBD1 (5 bases). Germline assignment: CDR1 MDHEN and CDR2 SYDVKM. The CDR3 sequence is 17 residues long. Trimming took 5 bases from V and 1 from J, leaving 18 bases between them.

The chain recombines TRBV12-3 or TRBV12-4 with TRBJ2-7, with D hard to call. Trimming removed 6 bases at V and 2 bases at J, with 8 bases between. This CDR3 is 12 amino acids long. CDR3: CASSHTPYEQYF. The CDR3 DNA reads TGTGCCAGCAGCCATACCCCCTACGAGCAGTACTTC.

This clonotype was counted only a few times. This chain uses TRBV29-1 with TRBJ1-2, with D uncertain. V shed 5 bases and J shed 2 bases, with 15 bases lying between them. The V gene's germline CDR1 is SQVTM and CDR2 ANQGSEA. This CDR3 spans 14 amino acids. The CDR3 region has the DNA TGCAGCGTTCCGAGGGATCCGACCAACTATGGCTACACCTTC. It yields the protein CSVPRDPTNYGYTF.

V usage is TRBV5-1 and J usage is TRBJ2-2, with D uncertain. The CDR3 is 15 amino acids. The V gene lost 4 bases and the J gene lost 0 bases, with 10 bases spanning the gap. Germline V gene data show CDR1 as SGHRS and CDR2 as YFSETQ. The CDR3 region has the DNA TGCGCCAGCAGCATAAGACACTCGAACACCGGGGAGCTGTTTTTT. Translating gives CASSIRHSNTGELFF. Full variable domain (remainder filled in from reference TRBV5-1 and TRBJ2-2): KAGVTQTPRYLIKTRGQQVTLSCSPISGHRSVSWYQQTPGQGLQFLFEYFSETQRNKGNFPGRFSGRQFSNSRSEMNVSTLELGDSALYLCASSIRHSNTGELFFGEGSRLTVL.